This T cell receptor beta chain derives from a study of T cells in Graves' hyperthyroidism and ophthalmopathy. Findings of the study overall: Among clonotypes expanded in thyroid above 0.001, most were also found in blood.

The CDR3 consists of 13 residues. V gave up 5 bases and J gave up 7 bases, with 12 bases separating them. The germline CDR1 and CDR2 sequences are MNHEY and SVGAGI. PBMCs came from over 8.5 ml fresh peripheral blood. This clonotype was observed a few times. Its cognate antigen is unknown. RNA transcripts provided the source from which TCR beta CDR3 regions were amplified. In the first-round RT-PCR of the TCR CDR3, the HTBI primer set was used. TCRdb re-called the multiplex PCR reads with MiXCR, one entry per CDR3 protein. This sample has about 840,000 distinct CDR3 sequences, with 38% found just once. The sequencing sample was made of blood. The source of this sequence is a man between 18 and 29 years old with Graves' hyperthyroidism. The genes are TRBV6-5 and TRBJ1-5; no firm D call. The chain's CDR3 is CASSGRVNQPQHF. The CDR3 region has the DNA TGTGCCAGCAGTGGTAGGGTGAACCAGCCCCAGCATTTT.